This T cell receptor beta chain was sequenced in a study of PD-1 blockade in classical Hodgkin lymphoma. In the study overall: On a schedule of every 2 weeks, patients received nivolumab 3 mg/kg intravenously.

The repertoire was sequenced with immunoSEQ multiplex PCR; TCRdb's copy has only in-frame clones and lacks some. The sample comprises 49,000 or so clones, around 81% of which are singletons, and 20% to 25% rests with the top ten. The V segment lost 5 bases and the J segment 0 bases; nucleotides outside the gene matches: 12. Germline CDR1 SGHVS, CDR2 FQNEAQ. The length of the CDR3 is 18 residues. Exposure to brentuximab vedotin varied, and each patient had relapsed following autologous stem cell transplantation. This TCR came from a human donor with classical Hodgkin lymphoma. The sample in question was peripheral blood mononuclear cells (PBMCs), obtained before the second cycle of nivolumab. The V gene is TRBV7-8, the J gene TRBJ2-1; 8 bases line up with TRBD1. The CDR3 coding sequence is TGTGCCAGCAGCCCCTTCCGACTTACAGGGGGCTCCTACAATGAGCAGTTCTTC. Its translation is CASSPFRLTGGSYNEQFF.